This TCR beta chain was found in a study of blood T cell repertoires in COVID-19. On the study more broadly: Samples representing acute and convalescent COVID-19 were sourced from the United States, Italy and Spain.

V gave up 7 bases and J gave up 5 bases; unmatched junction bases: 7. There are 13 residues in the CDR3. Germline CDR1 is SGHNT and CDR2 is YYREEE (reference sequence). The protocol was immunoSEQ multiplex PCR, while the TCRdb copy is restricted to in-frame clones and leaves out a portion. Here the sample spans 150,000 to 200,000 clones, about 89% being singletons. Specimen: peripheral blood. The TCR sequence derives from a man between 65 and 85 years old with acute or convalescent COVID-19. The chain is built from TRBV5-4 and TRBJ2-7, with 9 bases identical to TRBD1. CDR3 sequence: CASGQQGANEQYF. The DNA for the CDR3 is TGTGCCAGCGGGCAACAGGGGGCGAACGAGCAGTACTTC.